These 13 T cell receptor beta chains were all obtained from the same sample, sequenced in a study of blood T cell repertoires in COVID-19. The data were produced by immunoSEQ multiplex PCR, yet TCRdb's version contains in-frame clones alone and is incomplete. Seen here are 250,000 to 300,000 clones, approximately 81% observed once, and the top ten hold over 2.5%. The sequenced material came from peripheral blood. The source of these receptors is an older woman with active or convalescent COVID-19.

Here the CDR3 reads CASSFFGGELLGYTF. For the CDR3, the DNA is TGTGCCAGCAGCTTTTTCGGGGGGGAACTATTAGGCTACACCTTC. The V call is TRBV5-4, the J call TRBJ1-2; TRBD1 is a possible D gene (5 bases). Per the germline V gene, CDR1 is SGHNT and CDR2 is YYREEE (reference sequence). The CDR3 loop spans 15 amino acids. V was shortened by 2 bases and J by 8 bases, with 19 bases between the two germline ends.

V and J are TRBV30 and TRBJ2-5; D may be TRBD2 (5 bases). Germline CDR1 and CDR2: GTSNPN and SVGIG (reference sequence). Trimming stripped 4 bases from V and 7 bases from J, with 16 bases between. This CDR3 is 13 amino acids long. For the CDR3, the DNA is TGTGCCTGGAAGGATCGGGGTTGGGGGACCCAGTACTTC. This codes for CAWKDRGWGTQYF. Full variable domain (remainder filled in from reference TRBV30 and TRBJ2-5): SQTIHQWPATLVQPVGSPLSLECTVEGTSNPNLYWYRQAAGRGLQLLFYSVGIGQISSEVPQNLSASRPQDRQFILSSKKLLLSDSGFYLCAWKDRGWGTQYFGPGTRLLVL.

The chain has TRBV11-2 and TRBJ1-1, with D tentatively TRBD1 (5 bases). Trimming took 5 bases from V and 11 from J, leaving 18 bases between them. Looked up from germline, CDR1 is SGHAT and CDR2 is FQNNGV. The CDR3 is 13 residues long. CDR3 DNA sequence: TGTGCCAGCAGCCGTCAGACCCGCAGGGTGGCTTTCTTT. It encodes CASSRQTRRVAFF. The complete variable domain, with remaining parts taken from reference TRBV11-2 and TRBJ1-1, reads EAGVAQSPRYKIIEKRQSVAFWCNPISGHATLYWYQQILGQGPKLLIQFQNNGVVDDSQLPKDRFSAERLKGVDSTLKIQPAKLEDSAVYLCASSRQTRRVAFFGQGTRLTVV.

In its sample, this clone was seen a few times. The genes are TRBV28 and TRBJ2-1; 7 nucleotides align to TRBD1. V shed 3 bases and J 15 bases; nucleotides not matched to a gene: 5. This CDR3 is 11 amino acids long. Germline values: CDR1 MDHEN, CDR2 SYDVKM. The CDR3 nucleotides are TGTGCCAGCAGTTTTGGCCGACAGGGGTTCTTC. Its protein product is CASSFGRQGFF.

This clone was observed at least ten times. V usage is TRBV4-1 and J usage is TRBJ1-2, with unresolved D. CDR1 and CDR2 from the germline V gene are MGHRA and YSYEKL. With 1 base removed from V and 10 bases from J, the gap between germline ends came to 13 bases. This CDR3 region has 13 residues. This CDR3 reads CASSQGAGSNYTF. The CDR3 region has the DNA TGCGCCAGCAGCCAAGGCGCGGGGTCCAACTACACCTTC.

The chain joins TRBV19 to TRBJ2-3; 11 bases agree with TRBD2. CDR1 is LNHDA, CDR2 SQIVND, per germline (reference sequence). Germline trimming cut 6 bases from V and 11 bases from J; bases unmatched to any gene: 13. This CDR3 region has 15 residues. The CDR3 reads CASRSQTSGVRRQYF. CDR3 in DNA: TGTGCCAGTAGATCCCAGACTAGCGGGGTACGGAGGCAGTATTTT.

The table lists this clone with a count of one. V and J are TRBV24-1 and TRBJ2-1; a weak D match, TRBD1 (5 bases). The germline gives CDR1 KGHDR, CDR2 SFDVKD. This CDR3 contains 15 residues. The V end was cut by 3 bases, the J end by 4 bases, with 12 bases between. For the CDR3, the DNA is TGTGCCACCAGTGATCCTCGGACATCTTACAATGAGCAGTTCTTC. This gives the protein CATSDPRTSYNEQFF.

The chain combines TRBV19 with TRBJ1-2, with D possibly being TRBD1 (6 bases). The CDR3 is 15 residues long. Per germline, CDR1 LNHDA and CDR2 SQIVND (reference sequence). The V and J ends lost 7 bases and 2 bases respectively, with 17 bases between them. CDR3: CASTVQGTRNYGYTF. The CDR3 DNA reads TGTGCCAGTACGGTACAGGGCACGAGGAACTATGGCTACACCTTC.

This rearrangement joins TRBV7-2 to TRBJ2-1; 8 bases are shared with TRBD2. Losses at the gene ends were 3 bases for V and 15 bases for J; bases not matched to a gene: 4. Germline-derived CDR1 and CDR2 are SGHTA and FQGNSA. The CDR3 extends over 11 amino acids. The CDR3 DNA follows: TGTGCCAGCAGCTTTTCGGGGGGGTCGTTCTTC. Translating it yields CASSFSGGSFF.

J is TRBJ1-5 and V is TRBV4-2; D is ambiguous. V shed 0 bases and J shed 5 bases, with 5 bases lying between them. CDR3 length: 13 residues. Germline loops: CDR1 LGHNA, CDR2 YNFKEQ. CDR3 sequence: CASSQDTDQPQHF. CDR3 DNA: TGTGCCAGCAGCCAAGATACAGATCAGCCCCAGCATTTT.

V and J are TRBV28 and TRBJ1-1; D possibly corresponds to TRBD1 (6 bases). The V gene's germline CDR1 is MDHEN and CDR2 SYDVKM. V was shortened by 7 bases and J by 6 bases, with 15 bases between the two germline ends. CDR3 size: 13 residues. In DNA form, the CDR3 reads TGTGCCAGCAATGGGGGGGCCGGCGCTGAAGCTTTCTTT. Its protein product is CASNGGAGAEAFF.

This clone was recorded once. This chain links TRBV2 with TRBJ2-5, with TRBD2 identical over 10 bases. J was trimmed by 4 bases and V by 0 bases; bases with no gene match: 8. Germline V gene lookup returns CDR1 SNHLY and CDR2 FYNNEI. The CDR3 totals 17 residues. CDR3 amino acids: CASSEAALAGAGETQYF. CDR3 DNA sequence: TGTGCCAGCAGTGAAGCCGCCCTAGCGGGGGCCGGAGAGACCCAGTACTTC.

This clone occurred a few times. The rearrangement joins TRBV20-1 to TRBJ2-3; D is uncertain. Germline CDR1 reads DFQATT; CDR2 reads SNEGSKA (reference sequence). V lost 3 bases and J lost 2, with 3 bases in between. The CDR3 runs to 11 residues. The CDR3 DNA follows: TGCAGTGCTAGGTACACAGATACGCAGTATTTT. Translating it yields CSARYTDTQYF.